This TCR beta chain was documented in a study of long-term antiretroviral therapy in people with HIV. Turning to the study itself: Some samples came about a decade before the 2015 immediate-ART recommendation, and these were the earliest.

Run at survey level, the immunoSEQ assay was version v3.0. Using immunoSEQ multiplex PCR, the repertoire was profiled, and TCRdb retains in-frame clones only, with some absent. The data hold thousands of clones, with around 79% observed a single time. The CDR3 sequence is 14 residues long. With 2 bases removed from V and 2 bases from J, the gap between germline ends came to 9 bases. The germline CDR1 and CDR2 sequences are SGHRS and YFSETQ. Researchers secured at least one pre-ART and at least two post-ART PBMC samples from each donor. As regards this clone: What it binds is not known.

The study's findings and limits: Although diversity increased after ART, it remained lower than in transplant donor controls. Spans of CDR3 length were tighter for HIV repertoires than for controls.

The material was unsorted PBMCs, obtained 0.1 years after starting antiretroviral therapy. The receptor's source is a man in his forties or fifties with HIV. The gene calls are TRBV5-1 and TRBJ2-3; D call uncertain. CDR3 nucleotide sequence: TGCGCCAGCAGCTTACGGACCAACACAGATACGCAGTATTTT. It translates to CASSLRTNTDTQYF.